This T cell receptor (beta chain) came from a study of graft-versus-host responses after intestinal transplantation. The J segment lost 5 bases and the V segment lost 4 bases, leaving 9 bases of the junction unmatched. Germline assignment: CDR1 SGHTA and CDR2 FQGNSA. The CDR3 consists of 15 residues. Researchers placed some 200,000 CFSE-labeled responder cells in culture with some 200,000 irradiated, violet-dye-labeled stimulator cells. Profiling relied on immunoSEQ multiplex PCR, and the TCRdb table lists in-frame clones only, not all of them. Found here are about 7,000 clones, 31% of them singletons; the top ten hold about 6%.

This receptor was identified in a human patient who was an organ donor for intestinal transplantation. The sample consisted of alloreactive CD8+ T cells from a mixed lymphocyte reaction culture, taken before transplantation. The subset denotes: CFSE-low proliferating T cells sorted from roughly 6-day pre-transplant mixed lymphocyte reaction (GvH or HvG direction). The chain joins TRBV7-2 to TRBJ2-7, with 9 bases aligning to TRBD1. The CDR3 sequence: CASSSTGTGSHEQYF. CDR3 sequence (DNA): TGTGCCAGCAGCTCGACCGGGACAGGGTCCCACGAGCAGTACTTC.